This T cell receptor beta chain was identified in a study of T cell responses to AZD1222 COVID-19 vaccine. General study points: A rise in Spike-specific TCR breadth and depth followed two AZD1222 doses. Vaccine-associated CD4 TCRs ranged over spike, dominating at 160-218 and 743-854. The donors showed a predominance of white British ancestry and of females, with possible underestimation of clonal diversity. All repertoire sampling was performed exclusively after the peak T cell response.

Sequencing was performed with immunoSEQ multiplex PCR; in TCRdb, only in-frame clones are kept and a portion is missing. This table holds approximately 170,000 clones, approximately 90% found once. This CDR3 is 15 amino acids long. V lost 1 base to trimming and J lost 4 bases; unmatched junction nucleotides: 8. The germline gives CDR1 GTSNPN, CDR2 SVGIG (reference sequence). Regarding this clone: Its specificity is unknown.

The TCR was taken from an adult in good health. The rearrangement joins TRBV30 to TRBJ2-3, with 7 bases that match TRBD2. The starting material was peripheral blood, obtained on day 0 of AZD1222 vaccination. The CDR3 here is CAWSAGGGAADTQYF. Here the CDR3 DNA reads TGTGCCTGGAGTGCGGGCGGGGGAGCGGCAGATACGCAGTATTTT. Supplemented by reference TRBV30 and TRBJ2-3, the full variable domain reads SQTIHQWPATLVQPVGSPLSLECTVEGTSNPNLYWYRQAAGRGLQLLFYSVGIGQISSEVPQNLSASRPQDRQFILSSKKLLLSDSGFYLCAWSAGGGAADTQYFGPGTRLTVL.